The source of this TCR beta chain is a study of blood T cells in healthy people across ages. Every participating donor contributed about 10 milliliters of peripheral blood through a draw. V gave up 0 bases and J gave up 7 bases; unmatched junction bases: 4. The CDR3 spans 14 residues. Per the germline V gene, CDR1 is MNHEY and CDR2 is SMNVEV (reference sequence). A second roughly 6 to 11 cycle PCR used barcoded and J-beta primers. Each cDNA molecule carried a tag from a template-switch adaptor that contained 12 random nucleotides. TCRdb re-derived calls from the 5' RACE reads in MiXCR, one entry per CDR3 protein. The sample has 1.5 million to 1.8 million distinct CDR3 sequences, less than 45% seen once.

Sequencing input: blood. The sequence derives from a woman between 18 and 29 years old in good health. The chain is built from TRBV27 and TRBJ2-5, with 8 bases lining up with TRBD1. CDR3 sequence reads: CASSLSMGTGTQYF. The CDR3 nucleotides are TGTGCCAGCAGTTTATCAATGGGGACAGGGACCCAGTACTTC.